The clone carrying this T cell receptor beta chain occurred once. The data belong to a study of T cell responses to AZD1222 COVID-19 vaccine. Study at large: Pooled in the analysis were second doses at about 4 or about 12 weeks.

Generated by immunoSEQ multiplex PCR, the TCRdb table keeps only in-frame clones and is missing some. The sample has 150,000 to 200,000 clones; 70% to 90% are singletons. The CDR3 runs to 13 residues. V dropped 3 bases and J dropped 3 bases, with 7 bases sitting between them. Germline V gene lookup returns CDR1 SGDLS and CDR2 YYNGEE. J is TRBJ1-5 and V is TRBV9; D is possibly TRBD1 (5 bases). This TCR came from an adult in good health. The material sequenced was peripheral blood, taken on day 0 of AZD1222 vaccination. CDR3 protein: CASSAQDNQPQHF. The CDR3 DNA sequence: TGTGCCAGCAGCGCACAGGACAATCAGCCCCAGCATTTT.